The next 27 T cell receptor beta chains were all read from a single sample in a study of blood T cell repertoires in COVID-19. Generated by immunoSEQ multiplex PCR, the TCRdb table keeps only in-frame clones and is missing some. The repertoire includes 99,000 or so clones, 85% to 90% of them detected once, and around 2.1% sits in the top ten. What was sequenced was peripheral blood. The receptors shown here come from a man between 45 and 60 years old with COVID-19, enrolled during active disease.

This clone was detected once. The chain's CDR3 is CASSLGQGDRTEAFF. The CDR3 bases are TGTGCCAGCAGCTTAGGACAGGGTGATCGCACTGAAGCTTTCTTT. This sequence joins TRBV11-3 and TRBJ1-1; 7 bases are shared with TRBD1. The CDR3 is 15 amino acids. V was clipped by 1 base and J by 4 bases; unmatched bases: 6. Looked up from germline, CDR1 is SGHNT and CDR2 is YENEEA.

This chain links TRBV9 with TRBJ2-2, with D maybe TRBD1 (5 bases). Trimming stripped 2 bases from V and 5 bases from J, with 13 bases between. This CDR3 is built from 15 residues. Germline CDR1 and CDR2: SGDLS and YYNGEE. This CDR3 is CASSVDSFGTGELFF. Written as DNA, the CDR3 is TGTGCCAGCAGCGTCGACAGTTTTGGGACCGGGGAGCTGTTTTTT.

This chain's CDR3 is CASSLAGSSYEQYF. In nucleotides, the CDR3 is TGTGCCAGCAGCTTGGCGGGGAGCTCCTACGAGCAGTACTTC. This chain links TRBV5-4 with TRBJ2-7; tentative D call: TRBD2 (5 bases). The CDR3 runs 14 residues. V dropped 0 bases and J dropped 0 bases, with 7 bases sitting between them. Germline CDR1 reads SGHNT; CDR2 reads YYREEE (reference sequence).

This rearrangement joins TRBV5-4 to TRBJ2-7; weak D call: TRBD1 (5 bases). V gave up 4 bases and J gave up 3 bases, with 14 bases separating them. The germline CDR1 and CDR2 sequences are SGHNT and YYREEE (reference sequence). This CDR3 comprises 14 residues. The CDR3 sequence: CASSSGAQDYEQYF. The CDR3 DNA reads as TGTGCCAGCAGCAGTGGGGCCCAGGACTACGAGCAGTACTTC.

The V gene is TRBV11-2, the J gene TRBJ1-4; D may be TRBD1 (6 bases). Germline V gene data show CDR1 as SGHAT and CDR2 as FQNNGV. Trimming removed 3 bases from V and 7 bases from J, with 18 bases in between. The length of the CDR3 is 16 residues. In DNA form, the CDR3 reads TGTGCCAGCAGCTTCGGACAGCCAACGGCTGGTGAAAAACTGTTTTTT. Amino acids: CASSFGQPTAGEKLFF.

This sequence joins TRBV9 and TRBJ1-2, with 7 positions matching TRBD1. The CDR3 runs to 15 residues. Looked up from germline, CDR1 is SGDLS and CDR2 is YYNGEE. The V segment lost 2 bases and the J segment 2 bases; nucleotides outside the gene matches: 6. DNA for the CDR3: TGTGCCAGCAGCGTCGGTGGAGGGGGCAACTATGGCTACACCTTC. The encoded protein is CASSVGGGGNYGYTF.

The chain employs TRBV10-3 and TRBJ2-1, with 8 nucleotides matching TRBD1. Germline V CDR1 and CDR2: ENHRY, SYGVKD. This CDR3 has 15 amino acids. V was pared by 3 bases and J by 9 bases, with 10 bases of the junction left unmatched. Here the CDR3 DNA reads TGTGCCATCAGTGACCCGCAGGACAGGGCTAGTGAGCAGTTCTTC. It encodes CAISDPQDRASEQFF.

The chain links TRBV9 to TRBJ2-7, with TRBD2 matching 8 bases. CDR3 size: 16 residues. J was trimmed by 2 bases and V by 1 base; bases with no gene match: 8. Germline loops: CDR1 SGDLS, CDR2 YYNGEE. CDR3 DNA: TGTGCCAGCAGCGTAAGTTGGCGGGGGGCCACCTACGAGCAGTACTTC. The encoded protein is CASSVSWRGATYEQYF.

The J gene is TRBJ2-5, the V gene TRBV9, with 15 bases that match TRBD2. The CDR3 runs to 19 residues. V shed 0 bases and J 1 base; nucleotides not matched to a gene: 7. Germline V gives CDR1 SGDLS, CDR2 YYNGEE. CDR3 sequence reads: CASSVAGTSGGTIQETQYF. The CDR3 region has the DNA TGTGCCAGCAGCGTAGCTGGGACTAGCGGGGGGACTATCCAAGAGACCCAGTACTTC.

The chain is built from TRBV6-5 and TRBJ1-5; 8 nucleotides align to TRBD1. In germline, CDR1 is MNHEY, CDR2 SVGAGI. The CDR3 spans 13 residues. V lost 3 bases and J lost 10; bases outside the gene matches: 5. The CDR3, as DNA: TGTGCCAGCAGTTATGCTACAGGGGGACCCCAGCATTTT. Translating it yields CASSYATGGPQHF.

This clone came up once. The chain combines TRBV13 with TRBJ2-7; the D gene is possibly TRBD1 (6 bases). The CDR3 totals 13 residues. Germline values: CDR1 PRHDT, CDR2 FYEKMQ (reference sequence). Trimming cost V 2 bases and J 6 bases, with 11 bases left between them. This chain's CDR3 is CASSLNVRGEQYF. For the CDR3, the DNA is TGTGCCAGCAGCTTAAATGTCAGGGGCGAGCAGTACTTC. Together with reference TRBV13 and TRBJ2-7, the CDR3 gives the full variable domain: AAGVIQSPRHLIKEKRETATLKCYPIPRHDTVYWYQQGPGQDPQFLISFYEKMQSDKGSIPDRFSAQQFSDYHSELNMSSLELGDSALYFCASSLNVRGEQYFGPGTRLTVT.

The V and J genes are TRBV5-1 and TRBJ2-7; 16 bases map to TRBD2. V lost 5 bases and J lost 2; bases outside the gene matches: 10. The germline V gene encodes CDR1 SGHRS and CDR2 YFSETQ. This CDR3 has 18 amino acids. The CDR3 loop reads CASSSPYGTSGGAYEQYF. CDR3 DNA sequence: TGCGCCAGCAGTTCACCCTATGGGACTAGCGGGGGGGCCTACGAGCAGTACTTC. The variable domain in full, with the rest retrieved from reference TRBV5-1 and TRBJ2-7, is KAGVTQTPRYLIKTRGQQVTLSCSPISGHRSVSWYQQTPGQGLQFLFEYFSETQRNKGNFPGRFSGRQFSNSRSEMNVSTLELGDSALYLCASSSPYGTSGGAYEQYFGPGTRLTVT.

This chain joins TRBV5-1 and TRBJ1-2; D not resolved. The V end lost 0 bases, the J end lost 1 base, and 7 bases lay between the germline ends. The CDR3 has 14 residues. The germline V gene encodes CDR1 SGHRS and CDR2 YFSETQ. The CDR3 loop is CASSLDSLNYGYTF. In DNA, the CDR3 is TGCGCCAGCAGCTTGGACAGTCTTAACTATGGCTACACCTTC.

The chain carries TRBV27 and TRBJ2-2; no definite D call. The length of the CDR3 is 14 residues. The germline gives CDR1 MNHEY, CDR2 SMNVEV (reference sequence). V was clipped by 5 bases and J by 1 base, with 8 bases between them. CDR3 coding DNA: TGTGCCAGCAGTCGGTCCTTGAACACCGGGGAGCTGTTTTTT. Translating it yields CASSRSLNTGELFF.

The chain recombines TRBV5-1 with TRBJ2-7; 10 bases agree with TRBD2. Trimming took 2 bases from V and 2 from J; bases not matched to a gene: 4. CDR3 size: 15 residues. From germline, CDR1 is SGHRS and CDR2 YFSETQ. The CDR3 nucleotides are TGCGCCAGCAGCTTAGGACTAGCGGCGACCTACGAGCAGTACTTC. Translating gives CASSLGLAATYEQYF. The variable domain in full, with the rest retrieved from reference TRBV5-1 and TRBJ2-7, is KAGVTQTPRYLIKTRGQQVTLSCSPISGHRSVSWYQQTPGQGLQFLFEYFSETQRNKGNFPGRFSGRQFSNSRSEMNVSTLELGDSALYLCASSLGLAATYEQYFGPGTRLTVT.

The chain employs TRBV5-5 and TRBJ1-2; 7 bases are a match to TRBD1. There are 15 residues in the CDR3. J gave up 7 bases and V 1 base, and 10 bases lay outside the gene matches. Germline V gene data show CDR1 as SGHKS and CDR2 as YYEKEE (reference sequence). The CDR3 here is CASSLIMSGGGGYTF. In DNA form, the CDR3 reads TGTGCCAGCAGCTTGATAATGTCAGGGGGTGGTGGCTACACCTTC.

This chain links TRBV2 with TRBJ1-2, with D maybe TRBD1 (5 bases). Trimming pared 4 bases from V and 2 bases from J, leaving 11 bases between. Per germline, CDR1 SNHLY and CDR2 FYNNEI. The CDR3 is 14 amino acids. In DNA form, the CDR3 reads TGTGCCAGCAGTGGACAGAGAACGAACTATGGCTACACCTTC. Translating gives CASSGQRTNYGYTF.

The genes are TRBV9 and TRBJ1-3; perhaps TRBD1 as D (6 bases). This CDR3 region has 17 residues. V was pared by 0 bases and J by 0 bases, with 13 bases between. Looked up from germline, CDR1 is SGDLS and CDR2 is YYNGEE. This CDR3 reads CASSVEAGTHSGNTIYF. CDR3 in DNA: TGTGCCAGCAGCGTAGAAGCCGGGACACACTCTGGAAACACCATATATTTT.

The V call is TRBV10-3, the J call TRBJ1-4; no definite D call. Germline V lookup: CDR1 ENHRY, CDR2 SYGVKD. V lost 0 bases and J lost 7, with 12 bases in between. The CDR3 loop spans 15 amino acids. This CDR3 reads CAISESNVGSEKLFF. In nucleotides, the CDR3 is TGTGCCATCAGTGAGTCTAACGTCGGGAGTGAAAAACTGTTTTTT.

The genes are TRBV18 and TRBJ2-3; TRBD2 agrees at 11 bases. Germline values: CDR1 KGHSH, CDR2 LQKENI. The CDR3 runs 15 residues. With V trimmed by 6 bases and J by 7 bases, 9 bases remained unmatched. The CDR3, as DNA: TGTGCCAGCTCGCAATCTAGCGGGGGGCCCTATACGCAGTATTTT. Its translation: CASSQSSGGPYTQYF. Looking up the rest from reference TRBV18 and TRBJ2-3 gives the full variable domain: NAGVMQNPRHLVRRRGQEARLRCSPMKGHSHVYWYRQLPEEGLKFMVYLQKENIIDESGMPKERFSAEFPKEGPSILRIQQVVRGDSAAYFCASSQSSGGPYTQYFGPGTRLTVL.

The chain has TRBV5-1 and TRBJ2-3; D possibly corresponds to TRBD1 (6 bases). CDR1 and CDR2 (germline): SGHRS, YFSETQ. The CDR3 is made up of 15 amino acids. Trimming stripped 0 bases from V and 4 bases from J, with 12 bases between. The CDR3 nucleotides are TGCGCCAGCAGCTTGGGGGGGCCAGTCTCAGATACGCAGTATTTT. Encoded protein: CASSLGGPVSDTQYF.

V gene TRBV5-1 combines with J gene TRBJ2-2; 10 positions agree with TRBD1. This CDR3 has 15 amino acids. Germline CDR1 is SGHRS and CDR2 is YFSETQ. V dropped 4 bases and J dropped 3; count of bases not matched to a gene: 3. CDR3 bases: TGCGCCAGCAGCCGGGGACAGGGGCACACCGGGGAGCTGTTTTTT. Its translation: CASSRGQGHTGELFF.

This chain joins TRBV18 and TRBJ1-1; D remains ambiguous. The CDR3 is 15 amino acids. The V gene lost 3 bases and the J gene lost 1 base, with 12 bases spanning the gap. Germline CDR1 KGHSH, CDR2 LQKENI. CDR3: CASSPSGLGNTEAFF. In DNA, the CDR3 is TGTGCCAGCTCACCTTCCGGACTGGGGAACACTGAAGCTTTCTTT.

The genes are TRBV4-3 and TRBJ1-1, with 7 bases that match TRBD1. The germline V gene has CDR1 LGHNA and CDR2 YSLEER. V trimming: 3 bases; J trimming: 4 bases; junction bases outside the gene matches: 5. CDR3 length equals 14 residues. CDR3 protein: CASSQGQWFTEAFF. The CDR3 DNA follows: TGCGCCAGCAGCCAGGGACAGTGGTTCACTGAAGCTTTCTTT.

The rearrangement uses TRBV28 and TRBJ1-2; D is undetermined. The CDR3 totals 10 residues. V lost 9 bases to trimming and J lost 7 bases, with 9 bases between them. Germline V lookup: CDR1 MDHEN, CDR2 SYDVKM. CDR3 DNA: TGTGCCAGTTCTCAGGTTGGCTACACCTTC. Translation gives CASSQVGYTF.

The chain employs TRBV3-1 (or the pseudogene TRBV3-2) and TRBJ1-1; D call uncertain. This CDR3 contains 14 residues. Trimming removed 2 bases from V and 1 base from J, with 8 bases in between. CDR1 LGHDT and CDR2 YNNKEL come from the germline V gene (reference sequence). The CDR3 sequence is CASSQRTRNTEAFF. CDR3 bases: TGTGCCAGCAGCCAAAGAACGAGGAACACTGAAGCTTTCTTT.

The rearrangement uses TRBV29-1 and TRBJ2-3, with 11 bases aligning to TRBD2. This CDR3 is 14 amino acids long. Per the germline V gene, CDR1 is SQVTM and CDR2 is ANQGSEA. Unmatched junction bases numbered 5, after V lost 5 bases and J lost 4 bases. The CDR3 region has the DNA TGCAGCGTTTCTAGCGGGGGGATTCCAGATACGCAGTATTTT. This translates into CSVSSGGIPDTQYF.